This TCR beta chain derives from a study of blood T cells in healthy people across ages. The authors drew 8 to 10 milliliters of peripheral blood from each donor. Using a J-beta primer mix together with a sample-barcoded 5' primer, a second PCR was run for about 6 to 12 cycles. TCRdb passed the 5' RACE reads through MiXCR, listing each CDR3 protein once. The sample shows hundreds of thousands of distinct CDR3 sequences, roughly 30% of them seen only once. This clonotype was seen many times. CDR1 and CDR2 (germline): SQVTM, ANQGSEA. V lost 4 bases and J lost 4, with 9 bases in between. The CDR3 is made up of 12 amino acids.

Sequencing was done on a sample of blood. This clonotype originated in a woman aged 80 or older in good health. The rearrangement uses TRBV29-1 and TRBJ2-3, with D unresolved. As DNA, the CDR3 is TGCAGCGTTGGGCCTGGACCAGATACGCAGTATTTT. Translated: CSVGPGPDTQYF.